The rows below give T cell receptor beta chains drawn from one sample of a study of T-cell reconstitution after alpha-beta-depleted transplantation in children. TCRdb re-derived calls from the PCR reads in MiXCR, one entry per CDR3 protein. The repertoire includes some 120,000 distinct CDR3 sequences, 10% of them detected once, and less than 40% sits in the top ten. The sample in question was PBMCs, obtained before TCRalphabeta/CD19-depleted stem cell transplant. The receptors shown here come from a boy aged 2 to 10 with acute lymphoblastic leukemia, due to receive a stem cell transplant. Each CDR3 is given with its conserved first and last residue. The order of the fields is J gene, D gene, V gene, clone size, CDR3 DNA, CDR3 protein. D genes are given only for firm matches. Clone size, where shown, is once, few, many, or a class for clones that have expanded.

TRBJ2-2 | TRBD1 | TRBV12-3/TRBV12-4 | NA | TGTGCCAGCAGTTTAGGGACAGGGCCCTTTAACACCGGGGAGCTGTTTTTT | CASSLGTGPFNTGELFF
TRBJ1-5 | NA | TRBV12-3/TRBV12-4 | many | TGTGCCAGCAGACTGGGGTTCGGTCAGCCCCAGCATTTT | CASRLGFGQPQHF
TRBJ2-1 | TRBD1 | TRBV5-4 | many | TGTGCCAGCAGCTTATCCCGACAGGGGATGTTCGGCGCCTACAATGAGCAGTTCTTC | CASSLSRQGMFGAYNEQFF
TRBJ2-4 | TRBD1 | TRBV12-3/TRBV12-4 | many | TGTGCCAGCAGTGATTCCAGGGGGATTATTCAGTACTTC | CASSDSRGIIQYF
TRBJ1-3 | NA | TRBV3-1 | NA | TGTGCCAGCAGCCAAGGTGCAGGGGTCTCTGGAAACACCATATATTTT | CASSQGAGVSGNTIYF
TRBJ2-7 | NA | TRBV6-6 | NA | TGTGCCAGCACTGGGCAGGATGCCTACGAGCAGTACTTC | CASTGQDAYEQYF
TRBJ2-1 | TRBD1 | TRBV5-6 | many | TGTGCCAGCAGCTTGCGTTCCGGACAGGGCTTCATCTTC | CASSLRSGQGFIF
TRBJ2-3 | NA | TRBV11-2 | NA | TGTGCCAGCAGCGTACAGGGTGACACAGATACGCAGTATTTT | CASSVQGDTDTQYF
TRBJ2-1 | NA | TRBV20-1 | few | TGCAGTGCTAGAAACCCCGCGAGGCCCCCGGGCAATGAGCAGTTCTTC | CSARNPARPPGNEQFF
TRBJ2-1 | NA | TRBV29-1 | many | TGCAGCGTTTTAGGGGGCTCCGGGGGATACAATGAGCAGTTCTTC | CSVLGGSGGYNEQFF
TRBJ2-1 | TRBD1 | TRBV11-2 | few | TGTGCCAGCAGCGGGAACAGGGGTTACTCCTACAATGAGCAGTTCTTC | CASSGNRGYSYNEQFF
TRBJ2-2 | NA | TRBV28 | few | TGTGCCAGCAGTTCCCGGGACAAGAACACCGGGGAGCTGTTTTTT | CASSSRDKNTGELFF
TRBJ2-6 | NA | TRBV14 | few | TGTGCCAGCAGCCAAGATATCCGTTCATATCGTGGCAGGGATTCTTCTGGGGCCAACGTCCTGACTTTC | CASSQDIRSYRGRDSSGANVLTF
TRBJ2-7 | NA | TRBV29-1 | NA | TGCAGCGCCACCGGGACCGAGTCCTACGAGCAGTACTTC | CSATGTESYEQYF
TRBJ1-6 | NA | TRBV12-3/TRBV12-4 | many | TGTGCCAGCAGTTTGTTGCGTCGGCCCCTCCACTTT | CASSLLRRPLHF
TRBJ2-7 | TRBD2 | TRBV5-1 | NA | TGCGCCAGCTCCATGACTAGCGGGAGTGTATACGAGCAGTACTTC | CASSMTSGSVYEQYF
TRBJ2-1 | TRBD2 | TRBV5-1 | NA | TGCGCCAGCAGCGTTCTAGCGGGAGCCTACAATGAGCAGTTCTTC | CASSVLAGAYNEQFF
TRBJ2-1 | TRBD1 | TRBV11-2 | few | TGTGCCAGCAGCTTAGGGGCGACAGGGGGCTCCTACAATGAGCAGTTCTTC | CASSLGATGGSYNEQFF
TRBJ2-1 | NA | TRBV30 | NA | TGTGCCTGGAGTGCCCTTAGCAGAAATGAGCAGTTCTTC | CAWSALSRNEQFF
TRBJ2-7 | NA | TRBV28 | few | TGTGCCAGCACCCGCGGTGGTGTGGGCGAGCAGTACTTC | CASTRGGVGEQYF
TRBJ1-1 | NA | TRBV5-1 | NA | TGCGCCAGCAGGACTATCTCCGTAATGAACACTGAAGCTTTCTTT | CASRTISVMNTEAFF
TRBJ2-7 | TRBD2 | TRBV6-1 | NA | TGTGCCAGCAGGACTAGCGGGCACAACCGCTACGAGCAGTACTTC | CASRTSGHNRYEQYF
TRBJ2-3 | NA | TRBV5-1 | many | TGCGCCAGCAGCTTGGGTTTCGGGCTGTCTAACCGCACAGATACGCAGTATTTT | CASSLGFGLSNRTDTQYF
TRBJ1-2 | TRBD1 | TRBV12-3/TRBV12-4 | few | TGTGCCAGCAGTGAGACAGGGGATCGGGCTGGCTACACCTTC | CASSETGDRAGYTF
TRBJ2-2 | TRBD2 | TRBV5-5 | many | TGTGCCAGCAGCGAGAGCGGGATGGAGGCCGGGGAGCTGTTTTTT | CASSESGMEAGELFF
TRBJ2-7 | TRBD2 | TRBV20-1 | many | TGCAGTGCTAGAGATTCTAGCGGATTATCCTACGAGCAGTACTTC | CSARDSSGLSYEQYF
TRBJ2-5 | TRBD2 | TRBV5-1 | many | TGCGCCAGCAGCTTGGCCCCTATAGCGGGAGGAGGAGAGACCCAGTACTTC | CASSLAPIAGGGETQYF
TRBJ1-6 | NA | TRBV5-1 | NA | TGCGCCAGCAGCTTGAAGGAGAATTCACCCCTCCACTTT | CASSLKENSPLHF
TRBJ2-1 | NA | TRBV7-9 | NA | TGTGCCAGCAGGAAGAGCTCCTACAATGAGCAGTTCTTC | CASRKSSYNEQFF
TRBJ1-2 | NA | TRBV20-1 | few | TGCAGTGGCGGGCGCGGCGGCAGTCATGGCTACACCTTC | CSGGRGGSHGYTF
TRBJ2-4 | TRBD2 | TRBV15 | NA | TGTGCCACCAGCAGAGGACCCGGGCTAGCGGGAAGTTCCAAAAACATTCAGTACTTC | CATSRGPGLAGSSKNIQYF
TRBJ2-7 | NA | TRBV5-1 | NA | TGCGCCAGCAGCCTCACAGAGGGCTCCTACGAGCAGTACTTC | CASSLTEGSYEQYF
TRBJ2-7 | TRBD2 | TRBV27 | few | TGTGCCAGCAGTCCTCTCTCTAGCGGGCCTGTGACCTACGAGCAGTACTTC | CASSPLSSGPVTYEQYF
TRBJ1-2 | TRBD1 | TRBV12-3/TRBV12-4 | many | TGTGCCAGCAGTCAACAGGGGTATGGCTACACCTTC | CASSQQGYGYTF
TRBJ1-5 | NA | TRBV14 | many | TGTGCCAGCAGCCAAGATCTCAGGACCTGGAATCAGCCCCAGCATTTT | CASSQDLRTWNQPQHF
TRBJ2-1 | NA | TRBV6-1 | few | TGTGCCAGCAACAAGAGAGGATACAATGAGCAGTTCTTC | CASNKRGYNEQFF
TRBJ1-6 | NA | TRBV20-1 | NA | TGCAGTGCTAGAGATCTCTTCCAGTTAAATTCACCCCTCCACTTT | CSARDLFQLNSPLHF
TRBJ2-7 | TRBD1 | TRBV5-1 | NA | TGCGCCAGCAGCTTTGGACAGGGGTTTTACGAGCAGTACTTC | CASSFGQGFYEQYF
TRBJ1-2 | TRBD1 | TRBV4-1 | NA | TGCGCCAGCAGCCGACAGGGTCGGCTCCATGGCTACACCTTC | CASSRQGRLHGYTF
TRBJ1-5 | NA | TRBV20-1 | few | TGCAGTGCTAGATCCAGGGGCCAGCCCCAGCATTTT | CSARSRGQPQHF